These 26 T cell receptor beta chains were sequenced from one sample in a study of T cells in Graves' hyperthyroidism and ophthalmopathy. TCR beta CDR3 regions were amplified from RNA transcripts. First-round RT-PCR targeting the TCR CDR3 was performed with the HTBI primer set. TCRdb analysed the multiplex PCR reads with MiXCR anew, one entry per CDR3 protein. The sample includes under 400,000 distinct CDR3 sequences, approximately 25% seen only once; the top ten take 70% to 75%. The sequencing input was blood. The source of these receptors is a man aged 50 to 60 with Graves' hyperthyroidism.

This clonotype was seen ten or more times. The CDR3 bases are TGTGCCAGCGGCCCCGGTCAGGAGGCGGGCTACAATGAGCAGTTCTTC. Protein sequence: CASGPGQEAGYNEQFF. This chain connects TRBV28 to TRBJ2-1, with D tentatively TRBD2 (5 bases). V dropped 8 bases and J dropped 3 bases, with 20 bases sitting between them. Germline-derived CDR1 and CDR2 are MDHEN and SYDVKM. The CDR3 spans 16 residues.

This chain uses TRBV27 with TRBJ1-4; TRBD1 matches at 7 bases. Per germline, CDR1 MNHEY and CDR2 SMNVEV (reference sequence). The CDR3 sequence is 15 residues long. V was clipped by 5 bases and J by 4 bases; unmatched bases: 7. CDR3 nucleotides: TGTGCCAGCAGTGCCTCCAGGGGGATTAATGAAAAACTGTTTTTT. Residues: CASSASRGINEKLFF.

This clonotype was detected only a few times. This chain connects TRBV20-1 to TRBJ1-1; 7 bases line up with TRBD1. Germline CDR1 and CDR2: DFQATT and SNEGSKA (reference sequence). The length of the CDR3 is 13 residues. Trimming took 5 bases from V and 5 from J; bases not matched to a gene: 8. The CDR3 here is CSAFNQGDTEAFF. CDR3 nucleotide sequence: TGCAGTGCTTTCAATCAGGGGGATACTGAAGCTTTCTTT.

V and J are TRBV7-2 and TRBJ2-1; a possible D gene is TRBD2 (5 bases). Germline CDR1 is SGHTA and CDR2 is FQGNSA. Deletions cut 0 bases from V and 7 bases from J, with 7 bases between. The CDR3 is 13 residues long. The CDR3: CASSLAAGNEQFF. The CDR3, as DNA: TGTGCCAGCAGCTTAGCGGCGGGTAATGAGCAGTTCTTC.

This chain links TRBV29-1 with TRBJ2-2; no firm D call. There are 12 residues in the CDR3. V lost 4 bases, J lost 6 bases, and 9 bases lay in between. CDR1 is SQVTM and CDR2 is ANQGSEA in the germline V gene. DNA for the CDR3: TGCAGCGTTGGGTTTATCGCCGGGGAGCTGTTTTTT. This encodes CSVGFIAGELFF.

Only a few counts were recorded for this clonotype. The J gene is TRBJ2-7, the V gene TRBV9; a possible D gene is TRBD2 (5 bases). Germline V gene lookup returns CDR1 SGDLS and CDR2 YYNGEE. The CDR3 consists of 16 residues. V lost 0 bases and J 7 bases, leaving 20 bases between the germline ends. The CDR3 here is CASSVGLREPSPEQYF. The CDR3 region has the DNA TGTGCCAGCAGCGTAGGATTAAGGGAGCCAAGCCCAGAGCAGTACTTC.

As concerns this clonotype: This clone may be a read error of a much larger clone one base away. V is TRBV6-1 and J is TRBJ1-1; D gene uncertain. Trimming removed 5 bases at V and 6 bases at J, with 22 bases between. The CDR3 has 16 residues. Germline CDR1 is MNHNS and CDR2 is SASEGT. The CDR3 DNA follows: TGTGCCAGCAGTACTTCTGGGCGGATCCAGAGGGCTGAAGCTTTCTTT. Amino acids: CASSTSGRIQRAEAFF.

This sequence joins TRBV6-2 or TRBV6-3 and TRBJ2-5; possibly TRBD1 or TRBD2 for D (5 bases each). The V end lost 0 bases, the J end lost 0 bases, and 8 bases lay between the germline ends. CDR3 size: 15 residues. Germline CDR1 reads MNHEY; CDR2 reads SVGEGT. This CDR3 reads CASSYSRGDQETQYF. CDR3 sequence (DNA): TGTGCCAGCAGTTACTCGAGAGGGGACCAAGAGACCCAGTACTTC.

This chain joins TRBV24-1 and TRBJ2-1; 16 bases fit TRBD2. Germline CDR1 KGHDR, CDR2 SFDVKD. The CDR3 extends over 19 amino acids. Losses at the gene ends were 7 bases for V and 8 bases for J; bases not matched to a gene: 16. DNA of the CDR3: TGTGCCACCAGCCAAACGGGACTAGCGGGAGGGGGAAAGATCGATGAGCAGTTCTTC. This sequence encodes CATSQTGLAGGGKIDEQFF.

The J gene is TRBJ1-2, the V gene TRBV2, with no clear D. V was cut by 6 bases and J by 2 bases, with 10 bases left in between. This CDR3 is 13 amino acids long. Looked up from germline, CDR1 is SNHLY and CDR2 is FYNNEI. CDR3 DNA sequence: TGTGCCAGCAGAGGGAACGGGAACTATGGCTACACCTTC. Translating it yields CASRGNGNYGYTF. The variable domain in full, with the rest retrieved from reference TRBV2 and TRBJ1-2, is EPEVTQTPSHQVTQMGQEVILRCVPISNHLYFYWYRQILGQKVEFLVSFYNNEISEKSEIFDDQFSVERPDGSNFTLKIRSTKLEDSAMYFCASRGNGNYGYTFGSGTRLTVV.

The rearrangement joins TRBV12-3 or TRBV12-4 to TRBJ1-2; possibly TRBD1 for D (5 bases). CDR3 length equals 19 residues. The germline V and J ends were trimmed by 6 bases and 4 bases, with 30 bases remaining between them. For the CDR3, the DNA is TGTGCCAGCAGCCACACGACGATCCGACAGCCCCGCTGGGGCTATGGCTACACCTTC. This gives the protein CASSHTTIRQPRWGYGYTF.

The V and J genes are TRBV6-1 and TRBJ2-4, with D possibly being TRBD1 or TRBD2 (5 bases each). V was clipped by 2 bases and J by 3 bases, with 14 bases between them. This CDR3 region has 16 residues. From germline, CDR1 is MNHNS and CDR2 SASEGT. CDR3 sequence: CASSELSRGGKNIQYF. The CDR3, as DNA: TGTGCCAGCAGTGAACTCTCGAGGGGTGGCAAAAACATTCAGTACTTC.

This chain links TRBV20-1 with TRBJ2-1; the D gene is possibly TRBD1 (5 bases). CDR1 and CDR2 from the germline V gene are DFQATT and SNEGSKA (reference sequence). The CDR3 loop spans 15 amino acids. Trimming cost V 6 bases and J 6 bases, with 21 bases left between them. CDR3 amino acids: CSASRRGLNPNEQFF. The CDR3 DNA reads TGCAGTGCCTCACGAAGGGGCCTCAATCCCAATGAGCAGTTCTTC.

This clonotype was detected a few times. The chain has TRBV29-1 and TRBJ2-5, with 14 bases that match TRBD2. Germline CDR1 and CDR2: SQVTM and ANQGSEA. The CDR3 is 13 residues long. V was clipped by 6 bases and J by 5 bases; unmatched bases: 2. The CDR3: CSVGTSGSETQYF. CDR3 sequence (DNA): TGCAGCGTAGGGACTAGCGGGAGTGAGACCCAGTACTTC.

This clonotype was detected only a few times. This sequence joins TRBV6-1 and TRBJ1-3; 7 bases align to TRBD1. The ends lost 6 bases at V and 6 bases at J; junction bases unmatched: 5. Germline V CDR1 and CDR2: MNHNS, SASEGT. CDR3 length: 13 residues. The CDR3, as DNA: TGTGCCAGCAGCCAGACAGGGCAAAACACCATATATTTT. It is translated as CASSQTGQNTIYF.

The rearrangement links TRBV7-6 to TRBJ2-1, with 16 bases matching TRBD2. With V trimmed by 1 base and J by 4 bases, 10 bases remained unmatched. In germline, CDR1 is SGHVS, CDR2 FNYEAQ. This CDR3 has 20 residues. The CDR3 sequence: CASSLEGTSGRAGIYNEQFF. The CDR3 region has the DNA TGTGCCAGCAGCTTAGAAGGGACTAGCGGGAGGGCCGGGATATACAATGAGCAGTTCTTC. Full variable domain (missing parts from reference TRBV7-6 and TRBJ2-1): GAGVSQSPRYKVTKRGQDVALRCDPISGHVSLYWYRQALGQGPEFLTYFNYEAQQDKSGLPNDRFSAERPEGSISTLTIQRTEQRDSAMYRCASSLEGTSGRAGIYNEQFFGPGTRLTVL.

This clonotype was seen a handful of times. The chain joins TRBV5-6 to TRBJ2-3; D is ambiguous. V was trimmed by 3 bases and J by 6 bases, leaving 17 bases between them. This CDR3 is 15 amino acids long. CDR1 SGHDT and CDR2 YYEEEE come from the germline V gene. CDR3 coding DNA: TGTGCCAGCAGCTCAGGCCCGGCCCCCGGCGATACGCAGTATTTT. It is translated as CASSSGPAPGDTQYF.

This clonotype was seen a few times. The CDR3 here is CASSPRLAREGDTQYF. DNA for the CDR3: TGTGCCAGCTCGCCTAGACTAGCCCGAGAGGGCGATACGCAGTATTTT. The chain uses TRBV18 and TRBJ2-3; 7 bases agree with TRBD2. CDR1 KGHSH and CDR2 LQKENI come from the germline V gene. The CDR3 contains 16 residues. V lost 6 bases, J lost 6 bases, and 15 bases stayed unmatched.

This clonotype showed up many times. This rearrangement joins TRBV20-1 to TRBJ2-3; a weak D match, TRBD2 (6 bases). The CDR3 is 14 residues long. V was shortened by 2 bases and J by 7 bases, with 16 bases between the two germline ends. From germline, CDR1 is DFQATT and CDR2 SNEGSKA (reference sequence). The CDR3 region is CSARPGTQGYTQYF. The CDR3 region has the DNA TGCAGTGCTAGACCTGGGACTCAAGGATATACGCAGTATTTT.

The sample holds a few counts of this clonotype. The rearrangement uses TRBV20-1 and TRBJ2-5, with D perhaps TRBD1 (6 bases). CDR1 is DFQATT and CDR2 is SNEGSKA in the germline V gene (reference sequence). The length of the CDR3 is 11 residues. The V end was cut by 3 bases, the J end by 10 bases, with 12 bases between. The CDR3: CSAREDSYQYF. CDR3 DNA sequence: TGCAGTGCTAGGGAGGACAGTTACCAGTACTTC.

The CDR3 bases are TGTGCCAGCAGACCCGGCGCCCTCCAAGAGACCCAGTACTTC. It specifies CASRPGALQETQYF. J is TRBJ2-5 and V is TRBV6-1; D remains unclear. Trimming took 6 bases from V and 1 from J, leaving 12 bases between them. The CDR3 loop spans 14 amino acids. CDR1 is MNHNS, CDR2 SASEGT, per germline.

This clonotype was counted only a few times. The V call is TRBV7-2, the J call TRBJ2-3, with D perhaps assigned TRBD1 or TRBD2 (5 bases each). V dropped 3 bases and J dropped 2 bases, with 18 bases sitting between them. The CDR3 is 17 residues long. The germline V gene encodes CDR1 SGHTA and CDR2 FQGNSA. Here the CDR3 reads CASSFLHRDGNTDTQYF. CDR3 DNA: TGTGCCAGCAGCTTCCTCCACCGGGACGGGAACACAGATACGCAGTATTTT.

The table lists this clonotype with many counts. V is TRBV6-2 or TRBV6-3 and J is TRBJ2-7, with a weak D call TRBD1 (6 bases). The V end lost 4 bases, the J end lost 2 bases, and 18 bases lay between the germline ends. CDR1 is MNHEY, CDR2 SVGEGT, per germline. There are 16 residues in the CDR3. The CDR3 nucleotides are TGTGCCAGCAGTTTTCTGGGGGCACCTACTACCTACGAGCAGTACTTC. Translated: CASSFLGAPTTYEQYF.

The chain uses TRBV6-4 and TRBJ2-5, with D maybe TRBD2 (5 bases). Germline values: CDR1 MRHNA, CDR2 SNTAGT. V was pared by 4 bases and J by 4 bases, with 10 bases between. The CDR3 spans 13 residues. As DNA, the CDR3 is TGTGCCAGCAGTGCACTAGTTGGAGAGACCCAGTACTTC. Protein sequence: CASSALVGETQYF.

The chain recombines TRBV5-1 with TRBJ2-3, with 8 bases fitting TRBD2. This CDR3 is 14 amino acids long. In germline, CDR1 is SGHRS, CDR2 YFSETQ. J gave up 8 bases and V 0 bases, and 5 bases lay outside the gene matches. Here the CDR3 reads CASSLAAGAGTQYF. The DNA of the CDR3 is TGCGCCAGCAGCTTGGCAGCGGGAGCAGGTACGCAGTATTTT.

This chain joins TRBV19 and TRBJ2-5; D might be TRBD1 (5 bases). The germline V gene has CDR1 LNHDA and CDR2 SQIVND (reference sequence). This CDR3 is built from 14 residues. Trimming removed 5 bases at V and 2 bases at J, with 12 bases between. CDR3 amino acids: CASSLRGWQETQYF. The CDR3 DNA sequence: TGTGCCAGTAGTCTAAGGGGCTGGCAAGAGACCCAGTACTTC.